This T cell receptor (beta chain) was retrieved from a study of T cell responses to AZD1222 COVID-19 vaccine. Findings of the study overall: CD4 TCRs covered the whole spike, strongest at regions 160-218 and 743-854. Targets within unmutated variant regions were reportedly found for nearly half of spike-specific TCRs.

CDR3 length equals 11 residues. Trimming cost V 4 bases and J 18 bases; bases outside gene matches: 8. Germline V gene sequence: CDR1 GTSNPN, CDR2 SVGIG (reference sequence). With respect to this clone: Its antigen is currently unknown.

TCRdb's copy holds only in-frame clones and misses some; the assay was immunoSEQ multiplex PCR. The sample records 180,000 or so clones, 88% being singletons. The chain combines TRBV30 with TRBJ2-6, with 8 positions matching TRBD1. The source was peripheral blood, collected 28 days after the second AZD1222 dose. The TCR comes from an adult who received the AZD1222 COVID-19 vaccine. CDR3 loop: CAWIQGGVGTF. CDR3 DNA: TGTGCCTGGATACAGGGGGGAGTCGGGACTTTC.